This T cell receptor (beta chain) is drawn from a study of T-cell reconstitution after alpha-beta-depleted transplantation in children. Study-wide points: T-cell counts and diversity at one year following transplant were attributed mainly to newly produced T cells.

In its sample, this clonotype was seen many times. Its antigen is still unknown. Using unique molecular identifiers, the investigators prepared the TCRbeta library. TCRdb re-derived calls from the PCR reads in MiXCR, one entry per CDR3 protein. This table has around 500,000 distinct CDR3 sequences, under 25% appearing once. The CDR3 extends over 15 amino acids. V was shortened by 5 bases and J by 0 bases, with 14 bases between the two germline ends. Germline-derived CDR1 and CDR2 are SEHNR and FQNEAQ (reference sequence). This sequence originates from a boy less than two years old who had a stem cell transplant for acute myeloid leukemia, so the T cells may come from the graft donor. This material consisted of PBMCs, mostly from graft donor cells, taken 360 days after TCRalphabeta/CD19-depleted stem cell transplant. The gene calls are TRBV7-9 and TRBJ2-7; the D is unclear. The DNA for the CDR3 is TGTGCCAGCAGCACAACCGGACGTCACTCCTACGAGCAGTACTTC. Translated: CASSTTGRHSYEQYF.